The next 13 T cell receptor beta chains were all read from a single sample in a study of PD-L1 blockade in urothelial cancer. Time point denoted: pretreatment peripheral blood. The assay was immunoSEQ multiplex PCR, and TCRdb's table has in-frame clones only and misses some. This table has under 95,000 clones, 84% appearing once. The material was PBMCs, obtained around atezolizumab (anti-PD-L1) treatment. Every receptor here comes from a man aged 60 to 69 with urothelial cancer.

This sequence joins TRBV5-4 and TRBJ1-2, with 7 bases that match TRBD1. This CDR3 has 14 amino acids. V lost 4 bases, J lost 13 bases, and 16 bases stayed unmatched. Germline V lookup: CDR1 SGHNT, CDR2 YYREEE (reference sequence). The CDR3 nucleotides read TGTGCCAGCAGCCTCGGGGGACAGATCAGGCGGTTCACCTTC. Translating it yields CASSLGGQIRRFTF.

This clone was recorded a few times. This chain uses TRBV5-6 with TRBJ1-1; D not resolved. V was shortened by 0 bases and J by 1 base, with 7 bases between the two germline ends. This CDR3 spans 14 amino acids. Germline V CDR1 and CDR2: SGHDT, YYEEEE. As DNA, the CDR3 is TGTGCCAGCAGCTTGGCCCGTAGGAACACTGAAGCTTTCTTT. This gives the protein CASSLARRNTEAFF.

The chain recombines TRBV7-3 with TRBJ2-7, with D perhaps TRBD1 (5 bases). Germline CDR1 is SGHTA and CDR2 is FQGTGA. With 1 base removed from V and 6 bases from J, the gap between germline ends came to 13 bases. The CDR3 spans 14 residues. The CDR3, as DNA: TGTGCCAGCAGCTTAAAAGGGGCTTGGGGCGAGCAGTACTTC. Protein product: CASSLKGAWGEQYF.

The genes are TRBV5-1 and TRBJ2-7, with D maybe TRBD1 (6 bases). Germline CDR1 SGHRS, CDR2 YFSETQ. Trimming took 5 bases from V and 0 from J, leaving 9 bases between them. The CDR3 spans 13 residues. This CDR3 reads CASSQGSSYEQYF. CDR3 bases: TGCGCCAGCAGTCAGGGGAGCTCCTACGAGCAGTACTTC.

The J gene is TRBJ2-1, the V gene TRBV27; maybe TRBD1 (6 bases). Trimming cost V 4 bases and J 8 bases, with 18 bases left between them. This CDR3 has 15 residues. Germline CDR1 is MNHEY and CDR2 is SMNVEV (reference sequence). CDR3 DNA: TGTGCCAGCAGTTCTCTCTTAGCAAAGGGGGATGAGCAGTTCTTC. It is translated as CASSSLLAKGDEQFF.

This chain uses TRBV7-2 with TRBJ1-4; D possibly corresponds to TRBD1 (6 bases). The germline CDR1 and CDR2 sequences are SGHTA and FQGNSA. There are 17 residues in the CDR3. V dropped 5 bases and J dropped 5 bases, with 21 bases sitting between them. Here the CDR3 DNA reads TGTGCCAGCAGCGAGGGGGGGTGGGGAGGTGAAAATGAAAAACTGTTTTTT. Its protein is CASSEGGWGGENEKLFF. The whole variable domain, remainder taken from reference TRBV7-2 and TRBJ1-4, is GAGVSQSPSNKVTEKGKDVELRCDPISGHTALYWYRQSLGQGLEFLIYFQGNSAPDKSGLPSDRFSAERTGGSVSTLTIQRTQQEDSAVYLCASSEGGWGGENEKLFFGSGTQLSVL.

The chain joins TRBV19 to TRBJ2-1, with a possible D match to TRBD2 (7 bases). Germline CDR1 is LNHDA and CDR2 is SQIVND (reference sequence). This CDR3 spans 16 amino acids. Between the trimmed V and J ends, which lost 4 bases and 7 bases, there was a span of 20 bases. In DNA form, the CDR3 reads TGTGCCAGTAGTACGGCAGGGGCCCTCGGGAGGAATGAGCAGTTCTTC. It codes for CASSTAGALGRNEQFF. Full variable domain (rest looked up from reference TRBV19 and TRBJ2-1): DGGITQSPKYLFRKEGQNVTLSCEQNLNHDAMYWYRQDPGQGLRLIYYSQIVNDFQKGDIAEGYSVSREKKESFPLTVTSAQKNPTAFYLCASSTAGALGRNEQFFGPGTRLTVL.

The V call is TRBV11-2, the J call TRBJ2-2, with no clear D. The CDR3 runs to 17 residues. Trimming took 3 bases from V and 4 from J, leaving 18 bases between them. CDR1 SGHAT and CDR2 FQNNGV come from the germline V gene. DNA of the CDR3: TGTGCCAGCAGCTTGTATCTTGGAACAGAGATCACCGGGGAGCTGTTTTTT. Translating it yields CASSLYLGTEITGELFF.

This chain joins TRBV15 and TRBJ2-7; TRBD2 matches at 7 bases. Germline lookup yields CDR1 LNHNV and CDR2 YYDKDF (reference sequence). Germline trimming cut 0 bases from V and 2 bases from J; bases unmatched to any gene: 10. This CDR3 is built from 17 residues. In DNA, the CDR3 is TGTGCCACCAGCAGAGATTCCTTGCGGGAGCCTACCTACGAGCAGTACTTC. Encoded protein: CATSRDSLREPTYEQYF. Full variable domain (remainder filled in from reference TRBV15 and TRBJ2-7): DAMVIQNPRYQVTQFGKPVTLSCSQTLNHNVMYWYQQKSSQAPKLLFHYYDKDFNNEADTPDNFQSRRPNTSFCFLDIRSPGLGDTAMYLCATSRDSLREPTYEQYFGPGTRLTVT.

V and J are TRBV29-1 and TRBJ1-1; D call uncertain. This CDR3 spans 12 amino acids. Trimming left V 8 bases short and J 3 bases short, with 13 bases between. Germline CDR1 reads SQVTM; CDR2 reads ANQGSEA. CDR3 DNA: TGCAGCTCCTCCCGTAGTGACACTGAAGCTTTCTTT. Its protein is CSSSRSDTEAFF.

The chain combines TRBV19 with TRBJ1-5; D is undetermined. Germline V gives CDR1 LNHDA, CDR2 SQIVND (reference sequence). CDR3 length equals 14 residues. Trimming left V 0 bases short and J 0 bases short, with 3 bases between. CDR3 loop: CASSIDHSNQPQHF. The CDR3 DNA follows: TGTGCCAGTAGTATAGACCATAGCAATCAGCCCCAGCATTTT.

The V and J genes are TRBV4-1 and TRBJ2-5; 11 nucleotides match TRBD2. With V trimmed by 3 bases and J by 2 bases, 2 bases remained unmatched. From germline, CDR1 is MGHRA and CDR2 YSYEKL. CDR3 size: 15 residues. DNA of the CDR3: TGCGCCAGCAGCCAGACTAGCGGGACTCAAGAGACCCAGTACTTC. Translating gives CASSQTSGTQETQYF.

The chain recombines TRBV18 with TRBJ1-2, with unresolved D. CDR1 is KGHSH, CDR2 LQKENI, per germline. The germline V and J ends were trimmed by 1 base and 8 bases, with 11 bases remaining between them. The CDR3 spans 13 residues. CDR3 sequence: CASSPRHGEGYTF. In DNA form, the CDR3 reads TGTGCCAGCTCACCACGTCACGGGGAGGGCTACACCTTC.